These 6 T cell receptor delta chains came from one sample sequenced in a study of γδ T cells in repeated Plasmodium falciparum infection. TCRdb re-called the multiplex PCR reads with CATT. The table shows about 93,000 delta-chain clones, with 0.8% to 1% occurring only once. Bulk repertoires came from Vgamma9/Vdelta2+ or Vdelta2-negative gammadelta T cells flow-sorted from PBMC. The sample taken for sequencing was gamma-delta T cells from blood. The receptors were gathered from a pool of human donors (malaria-infected and uninfected, not separated).

For this clone: This DNA translates differently at residue 11 from the TCRdb protein, which is that of a much larger clone; a read error is likely, and the protein shown is the DNA's own translation. J is TRDJ1 and V is TRDV2, with TRDD3 identical over 11 bases. The CDR3 has 16 amino acids. With 7 bases clipped from V and 4 bases from J, the junction kept 13 bases outside the gene matches. Germline V gene sequence: CDR1 GEAIGNYY, CDR2 EKD. This chain's CDR3 is CAWGFSYWGIFDKLIF. As DNA, the CDR3 is TGTGCCTGGGGATTCTCGTACTGGGGGATATTCGATAAACTCATCTTT.

On this clone: TCRdb's listed protein matches a much larger clone and diverges from this DNA's translation at residue 7, likely through a read error; the protein shown comes from the DNA. The rearrangement links TRDV1 to TRDJ1, with 13 bases identical to TRDD3. Per the germline V gene, CDR1 is TSWWSYY and CDR2 is QGS. The V and J ends lost 3 bases and 0 bases, in that order; junction bases with no gene match: 7. The CDR3 spans 18 residues. CDR3 coding DNA: TGTGCTCTTGGGGACGGCTACTGGGGGATACGAGACACCGATAAACTCATCTTT. This sequence encodes CALGDGYWGIRDTDKLIF.

This clone occurred many times. A read error is the likely source, as a far larger clone sits one nucleotide away. This sample includes further DNA sequences coding for the same CDR3. The rearrangement links TRDV2 to TRDJ1, with D maybe TRDD3 (6 bases). CDR3 size: 18 residues. Per germline, CDR1 GEAIGNYY and CDR2 EKD. The CDR3 sequence: CACDQHPWGLQDTDKLIF. Here the CDR3 DNA reads TGCGCCTGTGACCAACACCCATGGGGGCTTCAAGACACCGATAAACTCATCTTT.

This clone was picked up a small number of times. This likely reflects a read error, since a far larger clone is one base away. Other DNA sequences in the sample encode the same CDR3. The chain recombines TRDV2 with TRDJ1; D is possibly TRDD2 (5 bases). Germline V gene sequence: CDR1 GEAIGNYY, CDR2 EKD. V lost 2 bases to trimming and J lost 9 bases, with 27 bases between them. The CDR3 is 17 amino acids. The CDR3 nucleotides read TGTGCCTGTGACAATTCCTTGTCTTATCCCGAGGGTGGTGAACTCATCTTT. Protein product: CACDNSLSYPEGGELIF.

Notes on this clone: TCRdb's protein, taken from a much larger clone, differs from this DNA's translation at residue 13, likely owing to a read error; the protein displayed comes from the DNA. The rearrangement joins TRAV29/DV5 to TRDJ1, with 12 bases that match TRDD3. The CDR3 runs to 18 residues. The ends lost 1 base at V and 3 bases at J; junction bases unmatched: 13. Germline V gene lookup returns CDR1 NSMFDY and CDR2 ISSIKDK. CDR3 loop: CAASRLDLGDTCADKLIF. DNA for the CDR3: TGTGCAGCAAGCCGGTTAGACCTGGGGGATACGTGCGCCGATAAACTCATCTTT.

There are many counts of this clone. A read error is likely here: a far larger clone is one base away. The same CDR3 can be traced to other DNA sequences in this sample. The chain couples TRDV2 to TRDJ1; 7 bases map to TRDD3. The trim removed 3 bases at V and 6 bases at J, leaving 21 bases unmatched. Looked up from germline, CDR1 is GEAIGNYY and CDR2 is EKD. The CDR3 has 18 residues. CDR3 sequence reads: CACDPSLPSRAGGYKLIF. The CDR3 nucleotides are TGTGCCTGTGACCCGAGCCTCCCTAGCCGTGCTGGGGGTTATAAACTCATCTTT.